These 19 T cell receptor beta chains came from one sample sequenced in a study of blood T cell repertoires in COVID-19. Repertoires were generated with immunoSEQ multiplex PCR, while TCRdb's copy carries only in-frame clones and drops some. This sample has approximately 100,000 clones, with roughly 92% found just once. The sample consisted of peripheral blood. These receptors were collected from a man aged 65-85 years with acute or convalescent COVID-19.

The CDR3 nucleotides are TGTGCCAGCAGCCTTCGGACTAGCATGACAGATACGCAGTATTTT. It specifies CASSLRTSMTDTQYF. This chain connects TRBV13 to TRBJ2-3, with 8 positions matching TRBD2. This CDR3 has 15 residues. Germline trimming cut 5 bases from V and 3 bases from J; bases unmatched to any gene: 7. Germline CDR1 is PRHDT and CDR2 is FYEKMQ (reference sequence).

The chain carries TRBV6-5 and TRBJ2-3; D is uncertain. Germline V gene lookup returns CDR1 MNHEY and CDR2 SVGAGI. The CDR3 runs to 15 residues. V shed 0 bases and J shed 3 bases, with 10 bases lying between them. The CDR3 DNA reads TGTGCCAGCAGTTACTCGGCAGTCGTTACAGATACGCAGTATTTT. This translates into CASSYSAVVTDTQYF.

The CDR3 region is CAWGDGGTYQPQHF. CDR3 DNA: TGTGCCTGGGGAGATGGGGGGACCTATCAGCCCCAGCATTTT. The chain is built from TRBV30 and TRBJ1-5; TRBD1 is a possible D gene (5 bases). This CDR3 has 14 amino acids. V lost 5 bases, J lost 5 bases, and 16 bases lay in between. Per the germline V gene, CDR1 is GTSNPN and CDR2 is SVGIG (reference sequence).

The chain has TRBV10-3 and TRBJ2-2; TRBD1 matches at 8 bases. Trimming cost V 5 bases and J 5 bases; bases outside gene matches: 7. The germline CDR1 and CDR2 sequences are ENHRY and SYGVKD. The CDR3 is 15 amino acids. DNA of the CDR3: TGTGCCATCAGTCCCAGGACAGGGTCGACCGGGGAGCTGTTTTTT. This encodes CAISPRTGSTGELFF.

This chain connects TRBV4-1 to TRBJ1-5; TRBD1 aligns across 10 bases. This CDR3 contains 19 residues. In germline, CDR1 is MGHRA, CDR2 YSYEKL. With V trimmed by 0 bases and J by 2 bases, 10 bases remained unmatched. The CDR3 DNA reads as TGCGCCAGCAGCCAAGATCCGGGACAGGGGATTAGCGGCAATCAGCCCCAGCATTTT. It specifies CASSQDPGQGISGNQPQHF.

This chain joins TRBV20-1 and TRBJ2-3; D is possibly TRBD2 (6 bases). The CDR3 is 13 residues long. Trimming removed 3 bases at V and 1 base at J, with 8 bases between. Germline CDR1 and CDR2: DFQATT and SNEGSKA (reference sequence). The CDR3 loop is CSASSGGTDTQYF. The CDR3 region has the DNA TGCAGTGCTAGTTCGGGGGGCACAGATACGCAGTATTTT.

This chain joins TRBV10-2 and TRBJ1-6; 8 positions match TRBD1. The CDR3 loop spans 15 amino acids. The V gene end was trimmed by 6 bases and the J gene end by 6 bases; junction bases not matched to a gene: 7. Germline V lookup: CDR1 WSHSY, CDR2 SAAADI. CDR3: CASRWTGTANSPLHF. In DNA, the CDR3 is TGCGCCAGCAGATGGACAGGGACGGCTAATTCACCCCTCCACTTT.

The V and J genes are TRBV28 and TRBJ2-1; TRBD2 might be the D (5 bases). CDR1 and CDR2 from the germline V gene are MDHEN and SYDVKM. The CDR3 runs 15 residues. Trimming left V 3 bases short and J 7 bases short, with 16 bases between. The CDR3 here is CASSFSTSFYNEQFF. The CDR3 coding sequence is TGTGCCAGCAGTTTCTCTACTAGTTTCTATAATGAGCAGTTCTTC.

This chain links TRBV6-5 with TRBJ2-7; 8 positions match TRBD1. The CDR3 is made up of 15 amino acids. Germline assignment: CDR1 MNHEY and CDR2 SVGAGI. V was clipped by 7 bases and J by 3 bases; unmatched bases: 11. CDR3 nucleotide sequence: TGTGCCAGCACCGATGGACAGGGCTTGGTCTACGAGCAGTACTTC. Its protein product is CASTDGQGLVYEQYF.

The V and J genes are TRBV6-5 and TRBJ2-1; 8 bases match TRBD2. Losses at the gene ends were 6 bases for V and 5 bases for J; bases not matched to a gene: 9. This CDR3 comprises 15 residues. Per germline, CDR1 MNHEY and CDR2 SVGAGI. The CDR3 region has the DNA TGTGCCAGCAGGCCCACTAGCGGAGGGGACAATGAGCAGTTCTTC. This gives the protein CASRPTSGGDNEQFF.

V usage is TRBV9 and J usage is TRBJ2-3, with D possibly matching TRBD1 (6 bases). The CDR3 is 11 amino acids. V lost 4 bases and J 6 bases, leaving 6 bases between the germline ends. Germline assignment: CDR1 SGDLS and CDR2 YYNGEE. The CDR3 nucleotides read TGTGCCAGCAGCACAGGGGATACGCAGTATTTT. Translated, it gives CASSTGDTQYF.

The V and J genes are TRBV6-5 and TRBJ2-3; D is possibly TRBD2 (6 bases). V was pared by 6 bases and J by 6 bases, with 13 bases between. The length of the CDR3 is 13 residues. Germline V gene sequence: CDR1 MNHEY, CDR2 SVGAGI. The CDR3 bases are TGTGCCAGCAGGCGGGAACAGTGGGATACGCAGTATTTT. This encodes CASRREQWDTQYF.

V is TRBV9 and J is TRBJ2-5; D not certain. This CDR3 is 13 amino acids long. CDR1 SGDLS and CDR2 YYNGEE come from the germline V gene. V dropped 2 bases and J dropped 7 bases, with 12 bases sitting between them. The CDR3 nucleotides are TGTGCCAGCAGCGTTGTACCCGCAGGGACCCAGTACTTC. This translates into CASSVVPAGTQYF. The full variable domain, with the rest looked up from reference TRBV9 and TRBJ2-5, is DSGVTQTPKHLITATGQRVTLRCSPRSGDLSVYWYQQSLDQGLQFLIQYYNGEERAKGNILERFSAQQFPDLHSELNLSSLELGDSALYFCASSVVPAGTQYFGPGTRLLVL.

The chain couples TRBV18 to TRBJ2-7; 7 bases match TRBD2. Germline V lookup: CDR1 KGHSH, CDR2 LQKENI. Losses at the gene ends were 1 base for V and 3 bases for J; bases not matched to a gene: 12. The CDR3 sequence is 17 residues long. The CDR3 sequence: CASSPLPPGTTYYEQYF. CDR3 bases: TGTGCCAGCTCACCACTTCCGCCGGGGACTACCTACTACGAGCAGTACTTC.

The V call is TRBV12-5, the J call TRBJ1-1; D is unresolved. Germline V gives CDR1 LGHNT, CDR2 FRNRAP. The CDR3 has 13 residues. Trimming removed 6 bases at V and 1 base at J, with 9 bases between. CDR3 sequence: CASGLRRNTEAFF. CDR3 nucleotide sequence: TGTGCTAGTGGCCTCCGCAGGAACACTGAAGCTTTCTTT. Based on the CDR3 plus reference TRBV12-5 and TRBJ1-1, the full variable domain is DARVTQTPRHKVTEMGQEVTMRCQPILGHNTVFWYRQTMMQGLELLAYFRNRAPLDDSGMPKDRFSAEMPDATLATLKIQPSEPRDSAVYFCASGLRRNTEAFFGQGTRLTVV.

This chain connects TRBV7-2 to TRBJ2-7; possibly TRBD1 for D (8 bases). Looked up from germline, CDR1 is SGHTA and CDR2 is FQGNSA. Trimming removed 7 bases from V and 5 bases from J, with 18 bases in between. This CDR3 has 14 residues. Here the CDR3 DNA reads TGTGCCAGCACCTACGGACAGGGACTAAACGAGCAGTACTTC. It specifies CASTYGQGLNEQYF.

V gene TRBV7-9 combines with J gene TRBJ1-2, with TRBD1 matching 7 bases. Unmatched junction bases numbered 2, after V lost 4 bases and J lost 0 bases. Germline CDR1 is SEHNR and CDR2 is FQNEAQ (reference sequence). This CDR3 comprises 14 residues. This CDR3 is CASSSQGPNYGYTF. DNA for the CDR3: TGTGCCAGCAGCTCACAGGGGCCTAACTATGGCTACACCTTC.

V and J are TRBV5-4 and TRBJ1-5, with D perhaps TRBD1 (5 bases). V dropped 4 bases and J dropped 3 bases, with 11 bases sitting between them. This CDR3 spans 14 amino acids. Germline loops: CDR1 SGHNT, CDR2 YYREEE (reference sequence). DNA for the CDR3: TGTGCCAGCAGCAAGGGAGGGGACAATCAGCCCCAGCATTTT. It translates to CASSKGGDNQPQHF.

A few counts support this clone. The rearrangement uses TRBV27 and TRBJ2-2; no firm D call. The germline V gene has CDR1 MNHEY and CDR2 SMNVEV (reference sequence). V was pared by 5 bases and J by 3 bases, with 7 bases between. The CDR3 length is 13 residues. DNA for the CDR3: TGTGCCAGCAGTCCCCCGTACACCGGGGAGCTGTTTTTT. It is translated as CASSPPYTGELFF.